A single sample gave rise to the 9 T cell receptor beta chains below, sequenced in a study of spatial heterogeneity in lung cancer. The time point is: blood at routine non-recurrence follow-up after resection. TCRdb used MiXCR to reprocess the 5' RACE reads, holding one entry per CDR3 protein. Of 72,000 or so distinct CDR3 sequences listed, nearly 9% are singletons. The sequences come from PBMCs, collected at follow-up. These TCRs come from a female donor with early-stage non-small cell lung cancer.

The gene calls are TRBV5-4 and TRBJ2-7, with TRBD2 identical over 8 bases. This CDR3 comprises 15 residues. The germline V gene encodes CDR1 SGHNT and CDR2 YYREEE (reference sequence). Unmatched junction bases numbered 11, after V lost 3 bases and J lost 6 bases. CDR3 sequence (DNA): TGTGCCAGCAGCTCCTTTGGACTAGCAACGGCCGAGCAGTACTTC. Translating it yields CASSSFGLATAEQYF. Full variable domain (missing parts from reference TRBV5-4 and TRBJ2-7): ETGVTQSPTHLIKTRGQQVTLRCSSQSGHNTVSWYQQALGQGPQFIFQYYREEENGRGNFPPRFSGLQFPNYSSELNVNALELDDSALYLCASSSFGLATAEQYFGPGTRLTVT.

There are many counts of this clonotype. J is TRBJ2-2 and V is TRBV10-3; 7 bases align to TRBD2. Trimming cost V 8 bases and J 6 bases; bases outside gene matches: 12. Germline lookup yields CDR1 ENHRY and CDR2 SYGVKD. This CDR3 spans 15 amino acids. The CDR3 is CAIGLVAGRSGELFF. The CDR3 DNA sequence: TGTGCCATCGGGCTGGTAGCGGGTCGGTCCGGGGAGCTGTTTTTT.

Of note for this clonotype: Since a much larger clone is just one base distant, this may be a read error. This chain uses TRBV2 with TRBJ1-2, with no clear D. The CDR3 consists of 13 residues. The V and J ends lost 8 bases and 5 bases respectively, with 15 bases between them. From germline, CDR1 is SNHLY and CDR2 FYNNEI. The DNA of the CDR3 is TGTGCCAGCGCCGGGGAGGTCGGATATGGCTACACCTTC. This gives the protein CASAGEVGYGYTF.

CDR3 region: CASSLSDTNYGYTF. The DNA of the CDR3 is TGTGCCAGCAGTTTATCCGACACAAACTATGGCTACACCTTC. The V gene is TRBV27, the J gene TRBJ1-2, with D uncertain. Germline V gene data show CDR1 as MNHEY and CDR2 as SMNVEV (reference sequence). This CDR3 has 14 amino acids. Trimming removed 0 bases at V and 2 bases at J, with 7 bases between.

This clonotype was seen at least ten times. The CDR3 bases are TGTGCCACCAGCAGAGAACCCTTAGGGCTAGCGGGAGACAGTGAGCAGTTCTTC. It specifies CATSREPLGLAGDSEQFF. The gene calls are TRBV15 and TRBJ2-1, with 10 bases that match TRBD2. The germline V gene encodes CDR1 LNHNV and CDR2 YYDKDF (reference sequence). The ends lost 0 bases at V and 9 bases at J; junction bases unmatched: 14. There are 18 residues in the CDR3.

The table lists this clonotype with many counts. V is TRBV3-1 and J is TRBJ1-1, with D perhaps matching TRBD1 (5 bases). Trimming removed 7 bases at V and 3 bases at J, with 18 bases between. This CDR3 has 15 amino acids. Germline lookup yields CDR1 LGHDT and CDR2 YNNKEL (reference sequence). The CDR3 reads CASTPRGPRDTEAFF. DNA for the CDR3: TGTGCCAGCACCCCTCGGGGACCACGGGACACTGAAGCTTTCTTT.

There are many counts of this clonotype. The CDR3 nucleotides are TGCAGTGCCGGGGACACCTCCTACGAGCAGTACTTC. The encoded protein is CSAGDTSYEQYF. The J gene is TRBJ2-7, the V gene TRBV20-1; tentatively, D is TRBD1 (6 bases). Trimming cost V 6 bases and J 0 bases, with 9 bases left between them. Germline V gives CDR1 DFQATT, CDR2 SNEGSKA (reference sequence). CDR3 size: 12 residues.

This clonotype was recorded many times. The gene calls are TRBV6-2 or TRBV6-3 and TRBJ2-3; no clear D. Per the germline V gene, CDR1 is MNHEY and CDR2 is SVGEGT. The CDR3 runs 12 residues. V dropped 6 bases and J dropped 6 bases, with 10 bases sitting between them. CDR3 sequence (DNA): TGTGCCAGCAGCCAACGGGCGGATACGCAGTATTTT. Encoded protein: CASSQRADTQYF.

This clonotype appeared many times. The chain couples TRBV20-1 to TRBJ2-7; D perhaps matches TRBD2 (6 bases). CDR1 is DFQATT, CDR2 SNEGSKA, per germline (reference sequence). This CDR3 is 14 amino acids long. Trimming shortened V by 6 bases and J by 1 base, and 16 bases separated the two germline ends. In nucleotides, the CDR3 is TGCAGTGCGTTAGGCGGGACTTCGTCCTACGAGCAGTACTTC. Translating gives CSALGGTSSYEQYF.